What follows is one T cell receptor (beta chain) and its context. This entry comes from a study of regulatory T cells in long-lasting Graves disease. According to the study, TCR beta libraries were built with iRepertoire HTBI primers and CDR3-region Arm-PCR. Each CDR3 protein gets one entry after TCRdb re-called the multiplex PCR reads with MiXCR. The sample holds about 400,000 distinct CDR3 sequences; around 15% are singletons and the top ten take about 24%. Regarding time point: newly diagnosed GD, antithyroid drugs for less than 3 months. PBMC-derived RNA was used for the TCR library. Germline lookup yields CDR1 SQVTM and CDR2 ANQGSEA. V lost 4 bases, J lost 0 bases, and 10 bases lay in between. This CDR3 comprises 13 residues.

Sequenced material: peripheral blood mononuclear cells (PBMCs), taken at new diagnosis, from a patient treated with antithyroid drugs. The chain carries TRBV29-1 and TRBJ2-7; D not certain. This clonotype was obtained from a female donor with Graves disease. CDR3 amino acids: CSVAHRTSYEQYF. CDR3 in DNA: TGCAGCGTTGCACATCGGACCTCCTACGAGCAGTACTTC.